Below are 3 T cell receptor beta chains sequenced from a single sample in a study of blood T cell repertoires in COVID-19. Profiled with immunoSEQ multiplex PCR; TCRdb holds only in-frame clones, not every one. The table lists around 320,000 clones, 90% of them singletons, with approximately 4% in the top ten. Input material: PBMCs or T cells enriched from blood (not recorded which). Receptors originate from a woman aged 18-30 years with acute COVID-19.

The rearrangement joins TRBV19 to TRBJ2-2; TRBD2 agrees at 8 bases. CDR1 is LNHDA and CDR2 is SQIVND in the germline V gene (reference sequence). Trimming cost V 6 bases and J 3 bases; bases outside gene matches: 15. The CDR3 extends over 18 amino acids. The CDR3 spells CASSPRSSGWGYTGELFF. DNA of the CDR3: TGTGCCAGTAGCCCCCGGTCTAGCGGGTGGGGATACACCGGGGAGCTGTTTTTT.

Here the CDR3 DNA reads TGTGCCAGCTCACCTCAATCGGGAGGAGAGACCACCGGGGAGCTGTTTTTT. Protein product: CASSPQSGGETTGELFF. The V and J genes are TRBV18 and TRBJ2-2; 7 bases are a match to TRBD2. The CDR3 sequence is 17 residues long. J lost 4 bases, V lost 3 bases, and 11 bases had no gene match. CDR1 KGHSH and CDR2 LQKENI come from the germline V gene.

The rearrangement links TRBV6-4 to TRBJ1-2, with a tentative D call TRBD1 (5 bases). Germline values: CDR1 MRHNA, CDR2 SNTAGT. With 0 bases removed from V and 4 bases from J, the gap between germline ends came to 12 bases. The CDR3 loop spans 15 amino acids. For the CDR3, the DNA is TGTGCCAGCAGTGACTCGAGTCAGGGAACCTATGGCTACACCTTC. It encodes CASSDSSQGTYGYTF.